This T cell receptor (beta chain) was obtained from a study of shared clonotypes between healthy human individuals. Libraries were prepared by immunoSEQ multiplex PCR; TCRdb keeps only in-frame clonotypes and omits some of them. The sample has about 92,000 clones; 68% are singletons. Germline CDR1 and CDR2: SGHTA and FQGTGA. The trim removed 8 bases at V and 1 base at J, leaving 3 bases unmatched. CDR3 length: 14 residues. All participating donors were Caucasian adults from Nashville, Tennessee. Sequenced sample: memory CD8+ T cells sorted from blood. The subset: CD45RO+ cells pooled with CCR7-negative TemRA cells. The chain carries TRBV7-3 and TRBJ2-1; 9 bases fit TRBD2. The clonotype originates from a man younger than 40 in good health. Written as DNA, the CDR3 is TGTGCCAGCGCCGCGGGAGGGTCCTACAATGAGCAGTTCTTC. Translating it yields CASAAGGSYNEQFF.